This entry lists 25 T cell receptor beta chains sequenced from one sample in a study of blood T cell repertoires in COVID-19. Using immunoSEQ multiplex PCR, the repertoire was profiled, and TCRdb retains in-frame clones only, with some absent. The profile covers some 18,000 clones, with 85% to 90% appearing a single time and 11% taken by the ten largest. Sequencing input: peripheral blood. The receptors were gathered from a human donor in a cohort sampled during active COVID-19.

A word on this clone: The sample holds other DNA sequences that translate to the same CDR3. CDR3 amino acids: CASSMGHSNQPQHF. CDR3 DNA: TGTGCCAGTAGTATGGGGCATAGCAATCAGCCCCAGCATTTT. The V and J genes are TRBV19 and TRBJ1-5; D is perhaps TRBD1 (5 bases). Trimming took off 3 bases at V and 0 bases at J, with 6 bases between the two ends. Germline CDR1 reads LNHDA; CDR2 reads SQIVND (reference sequence). The CDR3 has 14 residues.

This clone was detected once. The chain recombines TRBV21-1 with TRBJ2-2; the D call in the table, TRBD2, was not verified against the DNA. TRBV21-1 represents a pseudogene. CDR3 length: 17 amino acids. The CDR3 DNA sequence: TGTGCCAGCAGCAAACACGTGGGGGGGCCTGGCACCGGGGAGCTGTTTTTT. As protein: CASSKHVGGPGTGELFF.

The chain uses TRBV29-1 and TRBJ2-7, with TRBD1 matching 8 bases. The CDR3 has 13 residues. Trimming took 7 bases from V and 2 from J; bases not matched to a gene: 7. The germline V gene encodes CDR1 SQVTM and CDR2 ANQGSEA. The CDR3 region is CSARGQGPYEQYF. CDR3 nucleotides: TGCAGCGCCAGAGGACAGGGACCCTACGAGCAGTACTTC.

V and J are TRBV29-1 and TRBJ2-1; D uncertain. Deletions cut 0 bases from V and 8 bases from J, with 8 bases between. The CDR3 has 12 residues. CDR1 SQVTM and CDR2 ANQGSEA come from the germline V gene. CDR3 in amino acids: CSVEDFVDEQFF. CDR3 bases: TGCAGCGTTGAAGATTTCGTTGATGAGCAGTTCTTC.

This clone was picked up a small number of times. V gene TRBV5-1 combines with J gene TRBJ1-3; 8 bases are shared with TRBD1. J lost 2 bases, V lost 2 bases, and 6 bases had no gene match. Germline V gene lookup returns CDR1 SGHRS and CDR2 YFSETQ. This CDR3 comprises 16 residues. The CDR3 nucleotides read TGCGCCAGCAGCTTCGGGACAGGCCGACCTGGAAACACCATATATTTT. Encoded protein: CASSFGTGRPGNTIYF.

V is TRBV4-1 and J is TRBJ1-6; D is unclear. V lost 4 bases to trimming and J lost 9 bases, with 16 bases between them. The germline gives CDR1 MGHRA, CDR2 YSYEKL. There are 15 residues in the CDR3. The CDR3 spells CASSPRVEALSPLHF. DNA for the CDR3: TGCGCCAGCAGCCCAAGAGTAGAGGCCCTTTCACCCCTCCACTTT.

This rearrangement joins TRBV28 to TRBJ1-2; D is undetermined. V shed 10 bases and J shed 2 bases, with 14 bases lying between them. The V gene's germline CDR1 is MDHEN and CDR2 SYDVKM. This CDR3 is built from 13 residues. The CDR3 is CATQETLNYGYTF. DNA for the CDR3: TGTGCCACTCAAGAAACTCTAAACTATGGCTACACCTTC.

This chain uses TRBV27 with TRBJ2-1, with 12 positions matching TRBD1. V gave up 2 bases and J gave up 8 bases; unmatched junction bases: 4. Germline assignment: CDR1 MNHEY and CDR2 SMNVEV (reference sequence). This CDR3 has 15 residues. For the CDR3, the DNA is TGTGCCAGCAGTTTACCGGGACAGGGGGCGGATGAGCAGTTCTTC. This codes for CASSLPGQGADEQFF.

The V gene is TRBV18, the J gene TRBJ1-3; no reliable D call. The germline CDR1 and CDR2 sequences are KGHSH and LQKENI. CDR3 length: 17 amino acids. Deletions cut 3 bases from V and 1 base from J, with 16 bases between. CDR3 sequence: CASSPNLQGRSGNTIYF. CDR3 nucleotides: TGTGCCAGCTCACCTAACTTGCAAGGGAGGTCTGGAAACACCATATATTTT.

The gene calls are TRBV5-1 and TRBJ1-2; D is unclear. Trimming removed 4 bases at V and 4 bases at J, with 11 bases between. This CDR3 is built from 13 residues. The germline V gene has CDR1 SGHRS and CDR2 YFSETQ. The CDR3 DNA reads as TGCGCCAGCAGCCACAGTAACCTCTATGGCTACACCTTC. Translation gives CASSHSNLYGYTF.

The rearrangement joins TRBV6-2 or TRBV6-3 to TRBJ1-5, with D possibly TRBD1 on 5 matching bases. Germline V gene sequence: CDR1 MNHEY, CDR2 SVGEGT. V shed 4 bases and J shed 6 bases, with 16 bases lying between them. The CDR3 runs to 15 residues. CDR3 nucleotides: TGTGCCAGCAGTTGGGGTCAGACAGCGGGTCAGCCCCAGCATTTT. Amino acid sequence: CASSWGQTAGQPQHF.

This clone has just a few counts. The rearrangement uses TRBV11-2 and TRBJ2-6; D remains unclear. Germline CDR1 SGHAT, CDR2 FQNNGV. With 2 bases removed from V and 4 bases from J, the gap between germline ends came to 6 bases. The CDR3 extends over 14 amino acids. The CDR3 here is CASSLMEGANVLTF. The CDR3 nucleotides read TGTGCCAGCAGCTTAATGGAGGGGGCCAACGTCCTGACTTTC.

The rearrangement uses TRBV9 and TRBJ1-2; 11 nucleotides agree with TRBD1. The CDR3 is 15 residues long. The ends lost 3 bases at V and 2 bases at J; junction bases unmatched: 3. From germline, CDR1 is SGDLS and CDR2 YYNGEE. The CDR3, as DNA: TGTGCCAGCAGCGCAGGACAGGGGGCGAACTATGGCTACACCTTC. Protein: CASSAGQGANYGYTF.

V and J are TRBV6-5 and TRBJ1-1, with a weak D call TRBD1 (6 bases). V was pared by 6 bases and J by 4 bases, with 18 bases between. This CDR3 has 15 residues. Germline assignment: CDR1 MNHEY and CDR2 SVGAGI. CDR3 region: CASRAQGGYSTEAFF. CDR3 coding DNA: TGTGCCAGCAGGGCACAGGGTGGATATAGCACTGAAGCTTTCTTT.

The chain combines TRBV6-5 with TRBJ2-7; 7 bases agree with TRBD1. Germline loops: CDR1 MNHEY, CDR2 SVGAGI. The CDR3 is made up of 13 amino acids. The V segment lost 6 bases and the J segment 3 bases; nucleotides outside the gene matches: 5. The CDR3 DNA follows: TGTGCCAGCAGCCCGGGACAGAGCTACGAGCAGTACTTC. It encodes CASSPGQSYEQYF.

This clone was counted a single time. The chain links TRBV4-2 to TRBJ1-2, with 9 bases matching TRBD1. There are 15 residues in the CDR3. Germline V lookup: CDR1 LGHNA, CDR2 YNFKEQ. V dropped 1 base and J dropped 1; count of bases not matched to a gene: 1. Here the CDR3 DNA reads TGTGCCAGCAGCCAAGGGGGACAGGGTAACTATGGCTACACCTTC. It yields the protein CASSQGGQGNYGYTF.

The CDR3 region has the DNA TGTGCCAGCAGGGGGAGGGCAGGGGGCGGCTATGGCTACACCTTC. This gives the protein CASRGRAGGGYGYTF. This chain connects TRBV6-5 to TRBJ1-2; 8 positions match TRBD1. The CDR3 spans 15 residues. CDR1 is MNHEY and CDR2 is SVGAGI in the germline V gene. J was trimmed by 4 bases and V by 6 bases; bases with no gene match: 10.

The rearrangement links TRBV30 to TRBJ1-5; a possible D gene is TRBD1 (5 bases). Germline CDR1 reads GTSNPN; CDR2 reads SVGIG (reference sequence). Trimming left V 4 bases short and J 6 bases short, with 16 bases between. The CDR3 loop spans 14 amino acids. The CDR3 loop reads CAWKSQGLFQPQHF. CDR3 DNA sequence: TGTGCCTGGAAGAGTCAGGGTTTGTTTCAGCCCCAGCATTTT.

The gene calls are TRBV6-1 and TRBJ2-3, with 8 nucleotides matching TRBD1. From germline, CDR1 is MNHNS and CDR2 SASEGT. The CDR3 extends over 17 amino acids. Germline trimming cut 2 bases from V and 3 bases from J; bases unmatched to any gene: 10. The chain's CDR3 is CASSELGAGGSTDTQYF. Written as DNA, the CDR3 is TGTGCCAGCAGTGAACTTGGGGCAGGGGGCAGTACAGATACGCAGTATTTT.

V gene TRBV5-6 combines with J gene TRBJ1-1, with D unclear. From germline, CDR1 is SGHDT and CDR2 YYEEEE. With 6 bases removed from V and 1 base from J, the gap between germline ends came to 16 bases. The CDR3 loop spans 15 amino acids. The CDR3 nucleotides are TGTGCCAGCACCCCTACGGTTTACCGGAACACTGAAGCTTTCTTT. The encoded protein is CASTPTVYRNTEAFF.

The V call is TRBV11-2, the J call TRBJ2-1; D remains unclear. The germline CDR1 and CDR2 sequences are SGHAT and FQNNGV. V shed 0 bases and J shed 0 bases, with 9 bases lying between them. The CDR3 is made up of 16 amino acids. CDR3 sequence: CASSLDPQFSYNEQFF. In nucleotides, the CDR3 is TGTGCCAGCAGCTTAGACCCGCAGTTCTCCTACAATGAGCAGTTCTTC.

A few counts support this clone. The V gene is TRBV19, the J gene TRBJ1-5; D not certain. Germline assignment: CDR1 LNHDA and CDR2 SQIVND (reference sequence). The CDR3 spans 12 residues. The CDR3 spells CATSLRSREQHF. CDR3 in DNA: TGTGCAACCTCATTAAGGAGTAGGGAGCAGCATTTT.

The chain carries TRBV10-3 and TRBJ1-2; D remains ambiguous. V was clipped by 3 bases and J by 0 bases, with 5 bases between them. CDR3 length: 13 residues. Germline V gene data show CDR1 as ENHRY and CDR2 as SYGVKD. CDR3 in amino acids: CAISETANYGYTF. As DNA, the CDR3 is TGTGCCATCAGTGAAACAGCTAACTATGGCTACACCTTC.

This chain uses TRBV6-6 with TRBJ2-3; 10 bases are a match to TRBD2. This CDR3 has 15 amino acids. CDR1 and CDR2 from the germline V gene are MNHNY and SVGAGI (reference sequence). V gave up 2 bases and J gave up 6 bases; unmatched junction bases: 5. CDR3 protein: CASSYISGGADTQYF. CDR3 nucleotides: TGTGCCAGCAGTTACATCAGCGGGGGGGCGGATACGCAGTATTTT.

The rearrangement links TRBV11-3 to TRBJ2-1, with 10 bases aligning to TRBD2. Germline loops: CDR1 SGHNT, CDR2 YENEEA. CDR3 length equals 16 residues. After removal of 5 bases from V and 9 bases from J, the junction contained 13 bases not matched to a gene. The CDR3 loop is CASSPSGTSAVGEQFF. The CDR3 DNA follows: TGTGCCAGCAGCCCTTCCGGGACTAGCGCAGTTGGTGAGCAGTTCTTC.